The rows below give T cell receptor beta chains drawn from one sample of a study of T cell responses to AZD1222 COVID-19 vaccine. Generated by immunoSEQ multiplex PCR, the TCRdb table keeps only in-frame clones and is missing some. The sample lists under 140,000 clones; about 90% were seen once. The sample consisted of peripheral blood, taken 28 days after the second AZD1222 dose. These receptors were taken from an adult who received the AZD1222 COVID-19 vaccine. The CDR3 runs from the conserved cysteine through the conserved F or W.

v_call,j_call,cdr3_aa
TRBV2,TRBJ2-2,CASRTPGQGFTGELFF
TRBV27,TRBJ1-6,CASSPPLRGLNSPLHF
TRBV6-6,TRBJ2-7,CASSYSGLLGVYEQYF
TRBV2,TRBJ2-7,CASSIGGDSYEQYF
TRBV7-9,TRBJ2-2,CASSLLAGANTGELFF
TRBV30,TRBJ1-5,CAWTTPGTGGFQPQHF
TRBV9,TRBJ1-2,CASSGGPREYDYGYTF
TRBV5-4,TRBJ1-2,CASSLAGTGVLGYTF
TRBV2,TRBJ2-1,CASTFGTSYNEQFF
TRBV10-3,TRBJ2-6,CAISAATGKSSGANVLTF
TRBV19,TRBJ1-5,CASRTGLWGNQPQHF
TRBV19,TRBJ1-2,CASSIWGRSNGYTF
TRBV5-1,TRBJ1-4,CASSYTAATNEKLFF
TRBV1,TRBJ2-2,CTSSQDKRRGRRRHLNTGELFF
TRBV19,TRBJ1-1,CASSIVGRGLPVSNTEAFF
TRBV7-2,TRBJ1-3,CASSFQGGNTIYF
TRBV27,TRBJ1-2,CASSLSGQGAESYGYTF
TRBV18,TRBJ2-7,CASSPLTSNYEQYF
TRBV10-2,TRBJ1-3,CASSEGGWNGNTIYF
TRBV2,TRBJ1-5,CASSRTVISNQPQHF
TRBV11-3,TRBJ2-7,CASSLDGLNYEQYF
TRBV18,TRBJ1-5,CASSPEETGGDQPQHF
TRBV14,TRBJ1-1,CASSQQGNTEAFF
TRBV7-9,TRBJ2-3,CASSLGTAGGDTQYF
TRBV6-5,TRBJ1-1,CASTKTRRTEAFF
TRBV5-5,TRBJ1-1,CASSSWTGMRTEAFF
TRBV5-1,TRBJ2-2,CASRDLAGGDTGELFF
TRBV9,TRBJ1-6,CASSVGTGSAYNSPLHF
TRBV19,TRBJ2-7,CASSVQGAYEQYF
TRBV12-3/TRBV12-4,TRBJ1-4,CASSPTGIEKLFF